This T cell receptor beta chain was identified during a study of T cells in Graves' hyperthyroidism and ophthalmopathy. Reasons for excluding patients were uncontrolled infection, other autoimmune disease, pregnancy or lactation. In germline, CDR1 is MNHEY, CDR2 SVGAGI. CDR3 length: 15 residues. Amplified regions were TCR beta CDR3 sequences from RNA transcripts. The HTBI primer set served for first-round RT-PCR of the TCR CDR3. From the multiplex PCR reads, TCRdb called clonotypes with MiXCR, one entry per CDR3 protein. The sample includes a few hundred thousand distinct CDR3 sequences, approximately 48% of them seen just once. This clonotype was seen only a few times. The junction and the germline gene differ at one end; a read error may be behind it.

This TCR was recovered from an adult woman with Graves' disease, either hyperthyroidism or ophthalmopathy (not recorded which). Sequenced sample: peripheral blood or thyroid tissue (not recorded which). The chain carries TRBV6-5 and TRBJ1-6; 8 bases agree with TRBD1. CDR3 amino acids: CASSEEPTGDSPLHF. The CDR3 bases are TGTGCCAGCAGTGAAGAACCGACAGGGGATTCGCCCCTCCACTTT.